These 13 T cell receptor beta chains came from one sample sequenced in a study of shared clonotypes between healthy human individuals. CD45RO-negative, CCR7-positively selected cells formed the naive CD8 fraction, excluding terminally differentiated effector memory CD45RA+ cells. The data were produced by immunoSEQ multiplex PCR, yet TCRdb's version contains in-frame clones alone and is incomplete. Of 2 million or so clones listed, over 85% were seen once; the top ten hold roughly 1%. The sequenced material came from naive CD8+ T cells sorted from blood. Receptors were obtained from a man younger than 35 in good health.

This rearrangement joins TRBV29-1 to TRBJ2-7, with TRBD2 as a possible D gene (6 bases). The CDR3 extends over 12 amino acids. In germline, CDR1 is SQVTM, CDR2 ANQGSEA. V lost 6 bases and J 1 base, leaving 10 bases between the germline ends. Here the CDR3 DNA reads TGCAGCGTCAGTGGGGGGTCCTACGAGCAGTACTTC. This encodes CSVSGGSYEQYF.

The chain employs TRBV4-1 and TRBJ1-2; D possibly corresponds to TRBD1 (5 bases). Trimming cost V 0 bases and J 3 bases, with 17 bases left between them. The CDR3 has 17 amino acids. Germline assignment: CDR1 MGHRA and CDR2 YSYEKL. Here the CDR3 reads CASSQEANGGGYYGYTF. The CDR3 DNA sequence: TGCGCCAGCAGCCAAGAAGCCAATGGGGGTGGCTACTATGGCTACACCTTC.

This chain uses TRBV7-6 with TRBJ2-3, with D possibly being TRBD1 (5 bases). The CDR3 has 15 residues. V gave up 4 bases and J gave up 2 bases, with 13 bases separating them. Germline-derived CDR1 and CDR2 are SGHVS and FNYEAQ. CDR3 region: CASSSTQVHTDTQYF. CDR3 DNA: TGTGCCAGCAGCTCTACACAGGTTCACACAGATACGCAGTATTTT.

The V and J genes are TRBV2 and TRBJ2-7; possibly TRBD2 for D (6 bases). Between the trimmed V and J ends, which lost 3 bases and 2 bases, there was a span of 11 bases. The V gene's germline CDR1 is SNHLY and CDR2 FYNNEI. The CDR3 length is 14 residues. CDR3 DNA sequence: TGTGCCAGCAGTGACGGCAGGACTACCTACGAGCAGTACTTC. Its translation is CASSDGRTTYEQYF.

The V and J genes are TRBV5-4 and TRBJ2-6; D may be TRBD2 (5 bases). Germline V gene data show CDR1 as SGHNT and CDR2 as YYREEE (reference sequence). This CDR3 has 15 residues. With 0 bases removed from V and 1 base from J, the gap between germline ends came to 5 bases. The chain's CDR3 is CASSLAGSGANVLTF. The CDR3 nucleotides read TGTGCCAGCAGCTTGGCGGGATCTGGGGCCAACGTCCTGACTTTC. Combining the CDR3 with reference TRBV5-4 and TRBJ2-6 gives the whole variable domain ETGVTQSPTHLIKTRGQQVTLRCSSQSGHNTVSWYQQALGQGPQFIFQYYREEENGRGNFPPRFSGLQFPNYSSELNVNALELDDSALYLCASSLAGSGANVLTFGAGSRLTVL.

Turning to this clone: Other DNA sequences within the sample encode an identical CDR3. J is TRBJ2-1 and V is TRBV9; no clear D gene. V was cut by 3 bases and J by 10 bases, with 8 bases left in between. Germline CDR1 is SGDLS and CDR2 is YYNGEE. The CDR3 runs 11 residues. The chain's CDR3 is CASSALGEQFF. The CDR3 DNA is TGTGCCAGCAGCGCCCTCGGGGAGCAGTTCTTC. The entire variable domain, with the rest obtained from reference TRBV9 and TRBJ2-1, is as follows: DSGVTQTPKHLITATGQRVTLRCSPRSGDLSVYWYQQSLDQGLQFLIQYYNGEERAKGNILERFSAQQFPDLHSELNLSSLELGDSALYFCASSALGEQFFGPGTRLTVL.

The rearrangement uses TRBV11-2 and TRBJ2-7, with D unclear. CDR3 size: 13 residues. V lost 0 bases, J lost 3 bases, and 6 bases lay in between. Germline V lookup: CDR1 SGHAT, CDR2 FQNNGV. The CDR3 spells CASSLEQNYEQYF. DNA of the CDR3: TGTGCCAGCAGCTTAGAACAGAACTACGAGCAGTACTTC.

This rearrangement joins TRBV29-1 to TRBJ1-4; D is undetermined. The V end lost 3 bases, the J end lost 3 bases, and 8 bases lay between the germline ends. The CDR3 runs to 13 residues. CDR1 is SQVTM and CDR2 is ANQGSEA in the germline V gene. CDR3 protein: CSVEGGSNEKLFF. CDR3 nucleotides: TGCAGCGTTGAGGGCGGTTCTAATGAAAAACTGTTTTTT.

The V gene is TRBV19, the J gene TRBJ1-6, with no clear D. Germline V gene sequence: CDR1 LNHDA, CDR2 SQIVND (reference sequence). This CDR3 is built from 14 residues. V was cut by 5 bases and J by 10 bases, with 15 bases left in between. In nucleotides, the CDR3 is TGTGCCAGTAGTGGCTGGGAAGAAATCTCACCCCTCCACTTT. This gives the protein CASSGWEEISPLHF.

This clone is a singleton in its sample. V and J are TRBV27 and TRBJ1-6, with a weak D call TRBD1 (5 bases). CDR3 length: 16 residues. In germline, CDR1 is MNHEY, CDR2 SMNVEV (reference sequence). The V end lost 4 bases, the J end lost 2 bases, and 12 bases lay between the germline ends. CDR3 sequence: CASSYSDSTYNSPLHF. CDR3 bases: TGTGCCAGCAGTTACAGTGACAGTACCTATAATTCACCCCTCCACTTT.

This chain connects TRBV27 to TRBJ1-1; D may be TRBD1 (6 bases). V lost 5 bases and J 0 bases, leaving 10 bases between the germline ends. The CDR3 is 14 residues long. The germline CDR1 and CDR2 sequences are MNHEY and SMNVEV (reference sequence). The CDR3 spells CASSAGDMNTEAFF. The CDR3 DNA follows: TGTGCCAGCAGTGCAGGGGACATGAACACTGAAGCTTTCTTT.

The J gene is TRBJ2-5, the V gene TRBV7-6, with 10 positions matching TRBD2. From germline, CDR1 is SGHVS and CDR2 FNYEAQ. This CDR3 contains 15 residues. Losses at the gene ends were 2 bases for V and 9 bases for J; bases not matched to a gene: 9. The CDR3 sequence: CASSLSGGASGAQYF. CDR3 bases: TGTGCCAGCAGCTTAAGCGGGGGGGCCTCCGGGGCCCAGTACTTC.

The chain couples TRBV9 to TRBJ2-3, with D unclear. Germline V gene sequence: CDR1 SGDLS, CDR2 YYNGEE. Trimming pared 3 bases from V and 4 bases from J, leaving 12 bases between. The CDR3 loop spans 14 amino acids. The CDR3 nucleotides read TGTGCCAGCAGCGAGCCGGTGCACGCAGATACGCAGTATTTT. This translates into CASSEPVHADTQYF.